These 2 T cell receptor beta chains came from one sample sequenced in a study of OX40 agonist ivuxolimab in advanced cancers. The repertoire was sequenced with immunoSEQ multiplex PCR; TCRdb's copy has only in-frame clones and lacks some. The data contain tens of thousands of clones, around 93% of them singletons. The sample consisted of CD4+ or CD8+ T cells sorted from blood, taken in a trial of the OX40 agonist ivuxolimab. Receptors originate from an adult with an advanced solid tumor such as melanoma, head and neck, liver or kidney cancer.

The V and J genes are TRBV7-9 and TRBJ1-2; a possible D gene is TRBD1 (5 bases). V shed 0 bases and J shed 2 bases, with 7 bases lying between them. Germline lookup yields CDR1 SEHNR and CDR2 FQNEAQ (reference sequence). This CDR3 spans 14 amino acids. In nucleotides, the CDR3 is TGTGCCAGCAGCTTAGCGGGGCAGAACTATGGCTACACCTTC. It translates to CASSLAGQNYGYTF.

The V gene is TRBV6-1, the J gene TRBJ2-5; TRBD1 matches 12 bases. The DNA end lines up better with TRBJ2-7; the J call may be wrong. This CDR3 is built from 14 residues. The germline V gene has CDR1 MNHNS and CDR2 SASEGT. This CDR3 is CASSGGTGGVEQYF. In DNA form, the CDR3 reads TGTGCCAGCAGTGGGGGGACAGGGGGCGTCGAGCAGTACTTC.